Listed here are 28 T cell receptor beta chains from one sample, sequenced in a study of blood T cells in healthy people across ages. Alongside a J-beta primer mix, a sample-barcoded 5' primer served in a second PCR lasting about 7 to 12 cycles. TCRdb passed the 5' RACE reads through MiXCR, listing each CDR3 protein once. The sample records 600,000 or so distinct CDR3 sequences, about 28% being singletons. The specimen was blood. All receptors come from a woman of 80 years or more in good health.

This clonotype was detected ten times or more. The chain recombines TRBV20-1 with TRBJ2-7; 11 nucleotides line up with TRBD1. Per germline, CDR1 DFQATT and CDR2 SNEGSKA (reference sequence). The length of the CDR3 is 15 residues. The V gene end was trimmed by 1 base and the J gene end by 4 bases; junction bases not matched to a gene: 6. This chain's CDR3 is CSARGGTGGAYEQYF. CDR3 bases: TGCAGTGCTAGAGGGGGGACAGGGGGAGCGTACGAGCAGTACTTC.

This clonotype was recorded once. CDR3 residues: CASSLKSNEQFF. Here the CDR3 DNA reads TGTGCCAGCAGCCTTAAGTCCAATGAGCAGTTCTTC. The gene calls are TRBV7-9 and TRBJ2-1; D not resolved. Trimming shortened V by 5 bases and J by 6 bases, and 8 bases separated the two germline ends. The CDR3 is 12 residues long. CDR1 and CDR2 (germline): SEHNR, FQNEAQ (reference sequence).

The V and J genes are TRBV29-1 and TRBJ2-1; 7 bases are a match to TRBD1. The J call may be incorrect, as the DNA end agrees better with TRBJ2-7. This CDR3 comprises 12 residues. Germline lookup yields CDR1 SQVTM and CDR2 ANQGSEA. The CDR3 DNA is TGCAGTTCTTGGGACAGTTACAATGAGCAGTACTTC. The encoded protein is CSSWDSYNEQYF.

This chain connects TRBV7-2 to TRBJ2-3; 7 bases map to TRBD2. In germline, CDR1 is SGHTA, CDR2 FQGNSA. The V segment lost 2 bases and the J segment 1 base; nucleotides outside the gene matches: 3. The CDR3 consists of 15 residues. This CDR3 reads CASSLPGRGTDTQYF. The DNA of the CDR3 is TGTGCCAGCAGCTTACCAGGGAGGGGCACAGATACGCAGTATTTT.

Comments on this clonotype: A much larger clone is a single base away; this may be a read error. V gene TRBV7-8 combines with J gene TRBJ2-7; 7 positions agree with TRBD1. The CDR3 runs to 12 residues. In germline, CDR1 is SGHVS, CDR2 FQNEAQ. The DNA for the CDR3 is TGTGCCTGCAGTAACACCCCGGGACAGCCTATCTTC. Protein: CACSNTPGQPIF. Using reference TRBV7-8 and TRBJ2-7 for the parts outside the CDR3, the full variable domain is GAGVSQSPRYKVAKRGQDVALRCDPISGHVSLFWYQQALGQGPEFLTYFQNEAQLDKSGLPSDRFFAERPEGSVSTLKIQRTQQEDSAVYLCACSNTPGQPIFGPGTRLTVT.

This clonotype was picked up many times. The chain employs TRBV19 and TRBJ2-3; possibly TRBD1 for D (5 bases). The germline gives CDR1 LNHDA, CDR2 SQIVND (reference sequence). The CDR3 is made up of 19 amino acids. Deletions cut 3 bases from V and 2 bases from J, with 24 bases between. CDR3 loop: CASSIGLYNSRQLTDTQYF. CDR3 nucleotides: TGTGCCAGTAGTATCGGATTGTATAATTCGAGACAGCTCACAGATACGCAGTATTTT.

The CDR3 here is CASGSTNSYNEQFF. CDR3 nucleotide sequence: TGTGCCAGCGGATCAACGAACTCCTACAATGAGCAGTTCTTC. The chain recombines TRBV6-1 with TRBJ2-1; D gene uncertain. CDR1 MNHNS and CDR2 SASEGT come from the germline V gene. CDR3 length: 14 residues. The germline V and J ends were trimmed by 8 bases and 0 bases, with 11 bases remaining between them.

The chain is built from TRBV6-5 and TRBJ2-3; a possible D gene is TRBD2 (6 bases). Trimming took 10 bases from V and 10 from J, leaving 18 bases between them. Per the germline V gene, CDR1 is MNHEY and CDR2 is SVGAGI. The CDR3 covers 12 residues. The CDR3, as DNA: TGTGCCACTAGCGCGGGTCTCAAAGCGCAGTATTTT. Its protein is CATSAGLKAQYF.

This clonotype was seen ten or more times. The chain recombines TRBV6-5 with TRBJ1-2; D might be TRBD1 (6 bases). Germline CDR1 is MNHEY and CDR2 is SVGAGI. The CDR3 has 15 amino acids. V lost 6 bases, J lost 4 bases, and 18 bases lay in between. The CDR3: CASREARQASYGYTF. The CDR3 DNA reads as TGTGCCAGCAGGGAAGCCAGACAGGCCTCCTATGGCTACACCTTC.

This clonotype was seen at least ten times. The junction differs from germline at one of its ends, possibly a read error. The chain has TRBV24-1 and TRBJ2-7; D possibly uses TRBD1 or TRBD2 (6 bases each). The germline V gene has CDR1 KGHDR and CDR2 SFDVKD. CDR3 length: 11 amino acids. The CDR3 reads CATGTSYEQYF. In nucleotides, the CDR3 is TGCGCAACAGGGACTTCCTACGAGCAGTACTTC.

This clonotype was seen at least ten times. The rearrangement links TRBV28 to TRBJ2-1, with TRBD1 matching 9 bases. This CDR3 is 15 amino acids long. CDR1 is MDHEN, CDR2 SYDVKM, per germline. V gave up 8 bases and J gave up 0 bases; unmatched junction bases: 5. CDR3 residues: CASVDRGYSYNEQFF. In DNA, the CDR3 is TGTGCCAGCGTGGACAGGGGATACTCCTACAATGAGCAGTTCTTC.

This sequence joins TRBV5-1 and TRBJ2-1; D may be TRBD2 (6 bases). V was trimmed by 3 bases and J by 5 bases, leaving 12 bases between them. This CDR3 region has 14 residues. Germline CDR1 is SGHRS and CDR2 is YFSETQ. The CDR3 sequence: CASSSIGRNNEQFF. The CDR3 DNA reads TGCGCCAGCAGCTCGATAGGGAGGAACAATGAGCAGTTCTTC.

This clonotype has a count of ten or more. The genes are TRBV6-6 and TRBJ2-7; D might be TRBD2 (6 bases). Germline V gene lookup returns CDR1 MNHNY and CDR2 SVGAGI (reference sequence). This CDR3 is built from 14 residues. Deletions cut 7 bases from V and 2 bases from J, with 15 bases between. The CDR3 DNA reads as TGTGCCAGCACTACCGGGACTGGAACCTACGAGCAGTACTTC. Its protein product is CASTTGTGTYEQYF.

This clonotype was observed at least ten times. V is TRBV5-1 and J is TRBJ2-1; possibly TRBD1 for D (7 bases). V was trimmed by 3 bases and J by 5 bases, leaving 18 bases between them. The germline gives CDR1 SGHRS, CDR2 YFSETQ. There are 16 residues in the CDR3. CDR3 DNA: TGCGCCAGCAGCTGGGCCGGAGGGGGCTGGAACAATGAGCAGTTCTTC. Translation gives CASSWAGGGWNNEQFF.

In this sample, this clonotype turned up many times. This sequence joins TRBV7-8 and TRBJ2-7; D unresolved. V was trimmed by 0 bases and J by 0 bases, leaving 12 bases between them. The CDR3 totals 16 residues. CDR1 is SGHVS and CDR2 is FQNEAQ in the germline V gene. CDR3 region: CASSLARSPSSYEQYF. The CDR3 region has the DNA TGTGCCAGCAGCTTAGCGAGGTCCCCGAGCTCCTACGAGCAGTACTTC.

The rearrangement uses TRBV27 and TRBJ2-2, with unresolved D. This CDR3 contains 15 residues. Trimming pared 3 bases from V and 2 bases from J, leaving 10 bases between. Germline CDR1 reads MNHEY; CDR2 reads SMNVEV (reference sequence). The CDR3 nucleotides are TGTGCCAGCAGTTTGGTAAAGGGAAACACCGGGGAGCTGTTTTTT. This gives the protein CASSLVKGNTGELFF.

A note on this clonotype: A much larger clone lies a single base off, so this may be a read error. The chain recombines TRBV4-3 with TRBJ2-1; 7 bases line up with TRBD2. V lost 1 base and J lost 4; bases outside the gene matches: 7. Per the germline V gene, CDR1 is LGHNA and CDR2 is YSLEER. The CDR3 totals 16 residues. This chain's CDR3 is CASSQGWGGGYNEQFF. The CDR3 bases are TGCGCCAGCAGCCAAGGGTGGGGGGGAGGATACAATGAGCAGTTCTTC.

Notes on this clonotype: This may come from a read error, since a much larger clone is one base off. This chain's CDR3 is CANTILQGGGYTF. In DNA, the CDR3 is TGTGCCAACACCATATTACAAGGTGGCGGCTACACCTTC. The chain employs TRBV12-3 or TRBV12-4 and TRBJ1-2; D is unclear. The V and J ends lost 10 bases and 8 bases respectively, with 20 bases between them. This CDR3 is built from 13 residues.

This clonotype turned up a few times. The J gene is TRBJ2-5, the V gene TRBV28, with D possibly TRBD1 on 7 matching bases. CDR1 is MDHEN and CDR2 is SYDVKM in the germline V gene. The CDR3 totals 16 residues. Deletions cut 6 bases from V and 5 bases from J, with 22 bases between. The CDR3 DNA sequence: TGTGCCAGCAGCTCCCTCTGGACAGGACGGGGGGAGACCCAGTACTTC. Translated: CASSSLWTGRGETQYF.

This clonotype was seen ten or more times. This chain uses TRBV4-3 with TRBJ2-7; D unresolved. CDR1 is LGHNA, CDR2 YSLEER, per germline. The CDR3 consists of 13 residues. V lost 0 bases to trimming and J lost 3 bases, with 6 bases between them. The CDR3 loop reads CASSQDTYYEQYF. CDR3 DNA: TGCGCCAGCAGCCAAGATACCTACTACGAGCAGTACTTC.

Points on this clonotype: In this CDR3 the conserved last residue, phenylalanine or tryptophan, is missing, so a read error is likely. J is TRBJ1-5 and V is TRBV19; D is perhaps TRBD1 (5 bases). The V gene's germline CDR1 is LNHDA and CDR2 SQIVND (reference sequence). V lost 5 bases, J lost 2 bases, and 10 bases lay in between. The CDR3 covers 14 residues. The CDR3 region is CASSPRQRNQPQHL. CDR3 in DNA: TGTGCCAGTAGTCCCCGACAGCGCAATCAGCCCCAGCATTTG.

This rearrangement joins TRBV7-2 to TRBJ1-1; TRBD1 matches 8 bases. The CDR3 loop spans 14 amino acids. CDR1 SGHTA and CDR2 FQGNSA come from the germline V gene. V shed 5 bases, J shed 4 bases, and the junction held 6 bases outside the gene matches. The DNA of the CDR3 is TGTGCCAGCAGCCCGACAGGGGCCGTCACTGAAGCTTTCTTT. This translates into CASSPTGAVTEAFF.

Concerning this clonotype itself: It is likely a read error, because the conserved phenylalanine at the end of the CDR3 is missing. The V and J genes are TRBV29-1 and TRBJ1-2; D is uncertain. Trimming stripped 4 bases from V and 5 bases from J, with 8 bases between. CDR1 and CDR2 from the germline V gene are SQVTM and ANQGSEA. The CDR3 sequence is 11 residues long. This CDR3 is CSVVTLYGYTL. The CDR3 bases are TGCAGCGTTGTCACACTGTATGGCTACACCTTA.

The V gene is TRBV27, the J gene TRBJ1-6; D gene unclear. V dropped 8 bases and J dropped 6 bases, with 8 bases sitting between them. CDR1 MNHEY and CDR2 SMNVEV come from the germline V gene (reference sequence). The length of the CDR3 is 12 residues. The CDR3 reads CASHGFNSPLHF. The CDR3 DNA sequence: TGTGCCAGCCACGGGTTTAATTCACCCCTCCACTTT.

This clonotype has a count of ten or more. This could be a read error, since a much larger clone is one nucleotide away. The chain uses TRBV6-2 or TRBV6-3 and TRBJ2-5, with D hard to call. Germline V gene data show CDR1 as MNHEY and CDR2 as SVGEGT. Trimming took off 6 bases at V and 11 bases at J, with 22 bases between the two ends. The CDR3 extends over 14 amino acids. CDR3: CASSQKLGYNEQYF. CDR3 DNA sequence: TGTGCCAGCAGCCAGAAATTGGGATACAATGAGCAGTACTTC.

This clonotype was observed a few times. Relative to the germline gene, one junction end is altered; a read error may explain this. The V gene is TRBV6-2 or TRBV6-3, the J gene TRBJ1-2, with D perhaps TRBD1 (5 bases). CDR3 length: 12 residues. Germline CDR1 and CDR2: MNHEY and SVGEGT. The CDR3 bases are TGTGCCTGCAGCGGGACCTCCTGGGGCTACACCTTC. Its protein is CACSGTSWGYTF.

The V call is TRBV20-1, the J call TRBJ2-2; D remains unclear. The CDR3 is 13 residues long. Between the trimmed V and J ends, which lost 6 bases and 4 bases, there was a span of 12 bases. Germline CDR1 and CDR2: DFQATT and SNEGSKA (reference sequence). The CDR3 here is CSAEGRSTGELFF. The CDR3, as DNA: TGCAGTGCAGAAGGCAGATCCACCGGGGAGCTGTTTTTT.

This clonotype was found many times. The V call is TRBV20-1, the J call TRBJ2-1; TRBD1 is a possible D gene (6 bases). This CDR3 is 13 amino acids long. CDR1 and CDR2 from the germline V gene are DFQATT and SNEGSKA (reference sequence). The CDR3 coding sequence is TGCAGCACAGGGCGCCCCGGTTCCAATGAGCAGTTCTTC. This sequence encodes CSTGRPGSNEQFF.